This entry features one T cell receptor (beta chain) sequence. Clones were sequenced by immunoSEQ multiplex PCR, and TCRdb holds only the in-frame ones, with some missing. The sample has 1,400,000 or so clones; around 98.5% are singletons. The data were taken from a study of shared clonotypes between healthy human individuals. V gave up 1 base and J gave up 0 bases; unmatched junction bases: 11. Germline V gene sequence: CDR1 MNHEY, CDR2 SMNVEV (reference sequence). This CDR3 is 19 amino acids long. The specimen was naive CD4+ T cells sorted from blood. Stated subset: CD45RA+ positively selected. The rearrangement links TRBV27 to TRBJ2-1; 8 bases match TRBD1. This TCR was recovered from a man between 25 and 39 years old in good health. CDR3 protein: CASSLLGRGPESSYNEQFF. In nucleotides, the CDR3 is TGTGCCAGCAGTTTATTGGGCAGGGGGCCCGAAAGCTCCTACAATGAGCAGTTCTTC.